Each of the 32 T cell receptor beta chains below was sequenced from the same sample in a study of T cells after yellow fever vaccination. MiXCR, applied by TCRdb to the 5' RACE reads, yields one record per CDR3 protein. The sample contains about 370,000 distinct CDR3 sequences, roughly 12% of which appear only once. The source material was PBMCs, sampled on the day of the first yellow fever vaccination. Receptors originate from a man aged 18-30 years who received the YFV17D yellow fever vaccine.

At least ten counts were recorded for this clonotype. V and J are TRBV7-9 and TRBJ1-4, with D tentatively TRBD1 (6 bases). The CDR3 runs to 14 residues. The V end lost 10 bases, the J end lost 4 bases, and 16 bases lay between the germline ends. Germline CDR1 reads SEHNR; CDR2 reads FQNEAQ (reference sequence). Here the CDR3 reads CATQRGTHNEKLFF. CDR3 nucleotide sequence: TGTGCCACCCAGAGGGGGACCCATAATGAAAAACTGTTTTTT.

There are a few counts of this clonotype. The CDR3 reads CTSEPPPLLAGGYEQYF. CDR3 nucleotide sequence: TGCACCAGCGAGCCACCCCCTTTACTAGCGGGGGGGTACGAGCAGTACTTC. The V and J genes are TRBV1 and TRBJ2-7; the table's D call, TRBD2, was not checked against the DNA. TRBV1 is a pseudogene locus. The CDR3 runs to 17 residues.

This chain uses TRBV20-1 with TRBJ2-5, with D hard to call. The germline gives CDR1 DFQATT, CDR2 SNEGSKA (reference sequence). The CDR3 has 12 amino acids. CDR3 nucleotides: TGCAGCCTTCTCCCCCAGCTAGAGACCCAGTACTTC. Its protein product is CSLLPQLETQYF.

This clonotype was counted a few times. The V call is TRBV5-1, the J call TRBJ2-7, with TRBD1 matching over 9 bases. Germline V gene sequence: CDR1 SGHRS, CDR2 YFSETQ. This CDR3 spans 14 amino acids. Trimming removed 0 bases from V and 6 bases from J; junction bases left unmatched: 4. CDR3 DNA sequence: TGCGCCAGCAGCTTGGGTGGACAGGGGTTCGAGCAGTACTTC. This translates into CASSLGGQGFEQYF.

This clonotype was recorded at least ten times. The CDR3 DNA is TGTGCCAGTAGTATTTACAGGGGGCAACTCTACGAGCAGTACTTC. It codes for CASSIYRGQLYEQYF. This chain joins TRBV19 and TRBJ2-7, with TRBD1 identical over 9 bases. V lost 3 bases to trimming and J lost 3 bases; unmatched junction nucleotides: 6. Germline V gene data show CDR1 as LNHDA and CDR2 as SQIVND (reference sequence). The CDR3 runs to 15 residues.

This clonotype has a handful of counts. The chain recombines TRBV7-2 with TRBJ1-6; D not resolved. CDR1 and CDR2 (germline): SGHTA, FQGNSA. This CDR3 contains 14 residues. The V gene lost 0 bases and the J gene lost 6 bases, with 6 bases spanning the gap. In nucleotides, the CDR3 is TGTGCCAGCAGCTTAGCATCCAGTAATTCACCCCTCCACTTT. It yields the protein CASSLASSNSPLHF.

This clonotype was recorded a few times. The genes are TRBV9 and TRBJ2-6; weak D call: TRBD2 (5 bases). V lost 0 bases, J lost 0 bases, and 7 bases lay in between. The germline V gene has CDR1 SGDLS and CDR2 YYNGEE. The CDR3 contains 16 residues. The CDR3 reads CASSVDGNSGANVLTF. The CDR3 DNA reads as TGTGCCAGCAGCGTAGACGGGAACTCTGGGGCCAACGTCCTGACTTTC.

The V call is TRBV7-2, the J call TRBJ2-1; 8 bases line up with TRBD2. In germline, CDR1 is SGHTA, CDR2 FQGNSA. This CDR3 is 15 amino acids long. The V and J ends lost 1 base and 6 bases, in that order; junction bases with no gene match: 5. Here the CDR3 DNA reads TGTGCCAGCAGCTTAGGTGCGGGGGGATCCAATGAGCAGTTCTTC. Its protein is CASSLGAGGSNEQFF.

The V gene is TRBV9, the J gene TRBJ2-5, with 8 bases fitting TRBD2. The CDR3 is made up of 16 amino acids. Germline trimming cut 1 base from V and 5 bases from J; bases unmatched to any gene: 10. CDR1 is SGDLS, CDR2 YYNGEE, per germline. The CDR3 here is CASSVMGSSGLETQYF. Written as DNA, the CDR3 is TGTGCCAGCAGCGTAATGGGCTCTAGCGGGTTGGAGACCCAGTACTTC.

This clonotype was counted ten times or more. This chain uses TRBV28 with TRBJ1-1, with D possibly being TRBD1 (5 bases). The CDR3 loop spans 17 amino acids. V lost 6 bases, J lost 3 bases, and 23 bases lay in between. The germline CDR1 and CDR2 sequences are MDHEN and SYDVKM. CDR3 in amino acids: CASSRTRWGSGDTEAFF. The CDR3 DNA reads TGTGCCAGCAGCCGAACCCGATGGGGGAGTGGAGACACTGAAGCTTTCTTT. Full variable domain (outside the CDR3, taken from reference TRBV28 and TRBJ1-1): DVKVTQSSRYLVKRTGEKVFLECVQDMDHENMFWYRQDPGLGLRLIYFSYDVKMKEKGDIPEGYSVSREKKERFSLILESASTNQTSMYLCASSRTRWGSGDTEAFFGQGTRLTVV.

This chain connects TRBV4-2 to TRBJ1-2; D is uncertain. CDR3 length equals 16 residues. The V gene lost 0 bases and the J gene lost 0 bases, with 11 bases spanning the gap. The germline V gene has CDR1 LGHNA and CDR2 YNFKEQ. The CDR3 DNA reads TGTGCCAGCAGCCAAGACGGGCAGTTAGCTAACTATGGCTACACCTTC. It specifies CASSQDGQLANYGYTF.

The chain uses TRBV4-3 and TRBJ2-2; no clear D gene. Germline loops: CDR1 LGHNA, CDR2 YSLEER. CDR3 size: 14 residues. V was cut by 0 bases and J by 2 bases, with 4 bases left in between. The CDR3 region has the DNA TGCGCCAGCAGCCAAGAGGACAACACCGGGGAGCTGTTTTTT. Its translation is CASSQEDNTGELFF.

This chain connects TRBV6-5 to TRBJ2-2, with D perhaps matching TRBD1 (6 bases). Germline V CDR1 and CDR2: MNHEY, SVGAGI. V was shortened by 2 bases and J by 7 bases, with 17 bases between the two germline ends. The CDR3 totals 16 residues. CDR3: CASSYPHQGLSGELFF. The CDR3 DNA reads TGTGCCAGCAGTTACCCCCATCAGGGGTTGAGCGGGGAGCTGTTTTTT.

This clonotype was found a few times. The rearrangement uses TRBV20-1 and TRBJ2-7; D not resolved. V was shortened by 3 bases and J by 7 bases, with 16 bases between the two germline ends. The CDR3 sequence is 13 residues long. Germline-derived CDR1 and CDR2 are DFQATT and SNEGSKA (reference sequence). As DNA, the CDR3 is TGCAGTGCTAGGGACCTACCCTCTGGGGAGCAGTACTTC. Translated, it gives CSARDLPSGEQYF.

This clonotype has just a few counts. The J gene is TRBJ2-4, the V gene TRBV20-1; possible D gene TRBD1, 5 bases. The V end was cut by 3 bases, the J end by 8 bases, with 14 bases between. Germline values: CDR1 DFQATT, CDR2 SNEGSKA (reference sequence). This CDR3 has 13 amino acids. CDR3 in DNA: TGCAGTGCTAGCACCTTAGGGGCAGACATTCAGTACTTC. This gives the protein CSASTLGADIQYF.

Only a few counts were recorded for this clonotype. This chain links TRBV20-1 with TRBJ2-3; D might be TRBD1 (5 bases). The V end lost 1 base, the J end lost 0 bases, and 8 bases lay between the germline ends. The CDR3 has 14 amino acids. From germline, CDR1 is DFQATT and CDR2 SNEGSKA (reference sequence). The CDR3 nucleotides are TGCAGTGCTAGAGTCGCAGGGAGCACAGATACGCAGTATTTT. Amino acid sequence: CSARVAGSTDTQYF.

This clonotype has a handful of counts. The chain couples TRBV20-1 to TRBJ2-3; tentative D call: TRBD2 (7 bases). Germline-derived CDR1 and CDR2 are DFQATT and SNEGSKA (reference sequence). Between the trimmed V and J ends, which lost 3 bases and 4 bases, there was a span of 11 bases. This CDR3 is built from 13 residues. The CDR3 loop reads CSASRGAADTQYF. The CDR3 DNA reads TGCAGTGCTAGCCGGGGGGCCGCAGATACGCAGTATTTT.

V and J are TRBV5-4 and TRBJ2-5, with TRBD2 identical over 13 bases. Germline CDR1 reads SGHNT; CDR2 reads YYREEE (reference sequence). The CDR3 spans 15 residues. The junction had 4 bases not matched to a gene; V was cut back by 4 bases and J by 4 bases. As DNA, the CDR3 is TGTGCCAGCAGCGGACGACTAGCGGGGGGAGAGACCCAGTACTTC. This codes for CASSGRLAGGETQYF.

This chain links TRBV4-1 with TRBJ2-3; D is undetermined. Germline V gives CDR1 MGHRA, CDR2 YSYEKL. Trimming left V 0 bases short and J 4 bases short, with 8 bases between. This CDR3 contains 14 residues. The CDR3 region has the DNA TGCGCCAGCAGCCAAGAGGAAAGGGCAGATACGCAGTATTTT. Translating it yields CASSQEERADTQYF.

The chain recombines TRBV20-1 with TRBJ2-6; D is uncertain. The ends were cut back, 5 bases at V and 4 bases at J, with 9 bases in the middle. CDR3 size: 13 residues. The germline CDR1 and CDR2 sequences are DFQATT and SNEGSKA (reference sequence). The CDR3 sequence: CSAPALGANVLTF. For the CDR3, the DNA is TGCAGTGCTCCAGCTCTGGGGGCCAACGTCCTGACTTTC.

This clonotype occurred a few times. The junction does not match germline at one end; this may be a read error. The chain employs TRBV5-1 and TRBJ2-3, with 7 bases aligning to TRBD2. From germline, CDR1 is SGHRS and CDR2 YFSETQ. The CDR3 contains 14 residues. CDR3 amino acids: CARSLGGDPDTQYF. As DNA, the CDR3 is TGCGCCAGAAGCTTGGGGGGGGATCCAGATACGCAGTATTTT.

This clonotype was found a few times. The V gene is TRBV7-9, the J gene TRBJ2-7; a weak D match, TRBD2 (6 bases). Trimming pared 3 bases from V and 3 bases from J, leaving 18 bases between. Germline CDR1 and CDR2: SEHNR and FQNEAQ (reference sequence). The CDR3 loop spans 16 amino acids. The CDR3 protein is CASSFIAGSGNYEQYF. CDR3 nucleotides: TGTGCCAGCAGCTTCATCGCGGGGTCGGGGAACTACGAGCAGTACTTC.

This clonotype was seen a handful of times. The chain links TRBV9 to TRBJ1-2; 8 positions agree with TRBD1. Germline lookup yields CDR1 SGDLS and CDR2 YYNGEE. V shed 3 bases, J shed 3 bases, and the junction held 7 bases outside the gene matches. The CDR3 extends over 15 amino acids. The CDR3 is CASSGTGNWHYGYTF. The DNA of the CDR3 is TGTGCCAGCAGCGGGACAGGGAATTGGCACTATGGCTACACCTTC.

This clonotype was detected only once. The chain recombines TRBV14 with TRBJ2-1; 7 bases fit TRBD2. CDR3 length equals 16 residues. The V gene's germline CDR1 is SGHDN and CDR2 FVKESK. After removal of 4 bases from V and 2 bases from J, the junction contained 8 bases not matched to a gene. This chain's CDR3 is CASSLPGTNPYNEQFF. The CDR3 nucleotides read TGTGCCAGCAGCCTCCCCGGGACTAATCCCTACAATGAGCAGTTCTTC.

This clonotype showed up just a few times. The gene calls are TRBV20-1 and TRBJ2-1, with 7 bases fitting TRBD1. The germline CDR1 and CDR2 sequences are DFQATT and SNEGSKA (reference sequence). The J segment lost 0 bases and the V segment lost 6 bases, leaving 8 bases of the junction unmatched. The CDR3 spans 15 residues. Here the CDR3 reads CSARQTGSSYNEQFF. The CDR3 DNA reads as TGCAGTGCCCGACAGACAGGGAGCTCCTACAATGAGCAGTTCTTC.

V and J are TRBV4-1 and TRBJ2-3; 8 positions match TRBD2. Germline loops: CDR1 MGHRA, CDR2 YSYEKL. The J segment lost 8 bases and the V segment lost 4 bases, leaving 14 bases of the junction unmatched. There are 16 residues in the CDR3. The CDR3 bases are TGCGCCAGCAGCCCACCCAGCGGGGGCCTTCGGGGTACGCAGTATTTT. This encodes CASSPPSGGLRGTQYF.

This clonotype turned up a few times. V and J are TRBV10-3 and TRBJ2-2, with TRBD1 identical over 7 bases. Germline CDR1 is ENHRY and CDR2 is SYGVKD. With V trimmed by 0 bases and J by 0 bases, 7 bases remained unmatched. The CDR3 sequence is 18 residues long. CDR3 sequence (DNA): TGTGCCATCAGTGAGTCCCCGGGACAGCAGGCGAACACCGGGGAGCTGTTTTTT. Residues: CAISESPGQQANTGELFF.

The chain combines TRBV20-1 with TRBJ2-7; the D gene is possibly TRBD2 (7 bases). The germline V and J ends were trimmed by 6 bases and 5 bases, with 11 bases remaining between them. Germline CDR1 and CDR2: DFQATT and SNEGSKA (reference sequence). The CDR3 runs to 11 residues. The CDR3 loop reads CSAKGGNEQYF. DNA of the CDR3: TGCAGTGCCAAGGGGGGGAACGAGCAGTACTTC.

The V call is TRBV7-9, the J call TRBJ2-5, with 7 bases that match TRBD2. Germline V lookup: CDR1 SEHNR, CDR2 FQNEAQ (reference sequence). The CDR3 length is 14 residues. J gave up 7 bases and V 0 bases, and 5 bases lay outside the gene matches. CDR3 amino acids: CASSLAVAGGTQYF. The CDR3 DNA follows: TGTGCCAGCAGCTTAGCGGTAGCGGGCGGGACCCAGTACTTC. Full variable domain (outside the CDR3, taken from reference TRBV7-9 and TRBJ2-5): DTGVSQNPRHKITKRGQNVTFRCDPISEHNRLYWYRQTLGQGPEFLTYFQNEAQLEKSRLLSDRFSAERPKGSFSTLEIQRTEQGDSAMYLCASSLAVAGGTQYFGPGTRLLVL.

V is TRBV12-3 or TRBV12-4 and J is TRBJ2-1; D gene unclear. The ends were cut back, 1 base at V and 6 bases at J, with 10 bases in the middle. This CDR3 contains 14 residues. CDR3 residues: CASSLGPAPNEQFF. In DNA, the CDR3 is TGTGCCAGCAGTTTAGGTCCGGCCCCCAATGAGCAGTTCTTC.

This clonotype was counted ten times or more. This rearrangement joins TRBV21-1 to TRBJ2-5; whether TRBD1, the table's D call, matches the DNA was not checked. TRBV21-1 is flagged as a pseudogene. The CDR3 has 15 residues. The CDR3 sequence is CASSNDTGRGETQYF. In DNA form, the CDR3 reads TGTGCCAGCAGCAACGATACAGGAAGGGGAGAGACCCAGTACTTC.

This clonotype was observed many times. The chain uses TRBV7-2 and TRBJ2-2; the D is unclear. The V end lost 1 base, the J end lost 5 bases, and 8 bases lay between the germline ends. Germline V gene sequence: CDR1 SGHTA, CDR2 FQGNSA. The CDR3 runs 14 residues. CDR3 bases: TGTGCCAGCAGCTTAGTTTTGGTAACCGGGGAGCTGTTTTTT. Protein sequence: CASSLVLVTGELFF.